The T cell receptor beta chain under discussion was sequenced for a study of beta chain features in type 1 diabetes. Expressed TCRB transcripts were sequenced because the isolated RNA had all been reverse transcribed beforehand. Some clones are missing from TCRdb's copy, which holds only in-frame ones; the method was immunoSEQ multiplex PCR. The data hold 130,000 to 150,000 clones, with over 9.5% observed a single time. V lost 4 bases and J lost 7; bases outside the gene matches: 10. CDR3 length: 15 residues. Per the germline V gene, CDR1 is MDHEN and CDR2 is SYDVKM. This clonotype originated in a man between 18 and 29 years old in good health. Sequenced material: naive CD4+ T cells from blood. The chain couples TRBV28 to TRBJ1-5; TRBD1 agrees at 7 bases. As DNA, the CDR3 is TGTGCCAGCAGTTCCTCGGACAGGCTCGGGCAGCCCCAGCATTTT. It specifies CASSSSDRLGQPQHF. Full variable domain (rest looked up from reference TRBV28 and TRBJ1-5): DVKVTQSSRYLVKRTGEKVFLECVQDMDHENMFWYRQDPGLGLRLIYFSYDVKMKEKGDIPEGYSVSREKKERFSLILESASTNQTSMYLCASSSSDRLGQPQHFGDGTRLSIL.